This T cell receptor (beta chain) was recorded in a study of T-cell memory formation after mild COVID-19 (dated by TCRdb to about 2021). About the investigation overall: TCR sequence clusters from the two donors were largely donor specific. In a couple of donors, T-cell clones that expanded and contracted after mild COVID-19 were followed by sequencing TCRalpha and TCRbeta repertoires longitudinally. Two young, previously healthy adult volunteers made up the cohort, one male and one female.

In regard to this clonotype: Its recognized antigen is unknown. Base qualities are not at hand, and no much larger clone is one base apart.

Study-wide conclusions, independent of this receptor: Some responding clones were detected in pre-infection memory, suggesting pre-existing cross-reactive memory T cells joined the SARS-CoV-2 response. SARS-CoV-2 specificity of the second-wave clones peaking on day 37 was not confirmed. Balanced CD4/CD8 phenotypes were observed for clones contracting from day 15 to 85, whereas a bias towards CD4+ was observed for a second wave of clones expanding from day 15 to 37. Contracting CD4+ clones were found mainly in CM and EM memory subsets, while CD8+ clones were enriched in EMRA. The study included only a couple of mild cases, and larger cohorts that include severe cases with pre-infection samples were judged to be necessary.

Sequenced on an Illumina NovaSeq 6000. TCRalpha and TCRbeta cDNA libraries were constructed by 5'RACE with constant-segment primers, with sample barcodes and unique molecular identifiers being introduced. RNA was extracted from every sample with Trizol reagent. Library amplification was performed in two PCR steps, and a second sample barcode and Illumina TruSeq adapters were introduced in the second step. Libraries were sequenced on an Illumina NovaSeq with 2 x 150 bp paired-end reads. The paper's processing steps were these. Demultiplexing of reads and collapsing into UMI-guided consensus sequences were performed with migec v1.2.7. With mixcr v2.1.11, UMI consensuses were aligned to TRA and TRB V and J templates and assembled into clonotypes. Clonotypes were classified as expanded or contracted when called significant by both edgeR and NoisET, with noise models trained on biological replicates. For edgeR calls, the thresholds were a false discovery rate-adjusted p below 0.01 and a log2 fold-change of 1. As an exploratory analysis of dynamics, max-normalized trajectories of the 1000 most abundant clonotypes were examined with PCA combined with hierarchical clustering. Separately sequenced CD4+ and CD8+ repertoires were used to assign a CD4 or CD8 phenotype to each responding clone. TCRdb reworked the public reads: Q25 trimming with fastp, MiXCR clone assembly, productive beta chains retained. Each CDR3 protein appears once, grouped with its most common genes and DNA. It is TCRdb's table, rather than the study itself, that gives the V and J calls and clone size. Recorded for this sample are some 88,000 distinct CDR3 sequences; 20% to 30% of them occurred a single time. The ten largest clones take up roughly 39% of the sample.

Ficoll-Paque density gradient centrifugation was used to isolate PBMCs. The junction carries 15 bases between V and J, which are trimmed by 8 bases and 11 bases respectively. Per the germline V gene (reference sequence), SEHNR is the CDR1 and FQNEAQ is the CDR2. Including cysteine and phenylalanine, the CDR3 has 11 amino acids. Only CDR3 DNA remains: 33 bases, in frame from the first base. The TCR comes from a man aged 18 to 30 who had mild COVID-19 (a few samples of this study predate the infection). The sample titles of this study are shuffled in the database, so cell type and time point are left out; the donor was told from shared clones. Material: PBMCs or a T cell subset sorted from them (not recorded which). The rearranged chain carries TRBV7-9 and TRBJ1-1; matching of 6 bases hints at TRBD1 as the D gene. This receptor carries the CDR3 CASHHRERAFF. The DNA sequence follows: TGTGCCAGCCACCACAGGGAAAGGGCTTTCTTT.